The T cell receptor (beta chain) under discussion was sequenced for a study of shared clonotypes between healthy human individuals. Across the study: Each donor's CD8 memory used one plate, CD8 naive two, each CD4 subset three.

With respect to this clone: Its target is unknown. The same CDR3 also results from other DNA sequences found in this sample.

In the naive CD8 group, cells lacked CD45RO and were positively selected for CCR7, so terminally differentiated effector memory CD45RA+ cells were left out. All the donors were Caucasian adults who lived in Nashville, Tennessee. The assay was carried out at the deep level. Assay: immunoSEQ multiplex PCR; the TCRdb copy retains only in-frame clones and omits some. The table has about 2 million clones, over 85% seen once. General study findings and limits: Rarefaction analysis demonstrated incomplete sorted-subset sequencing notwithstanding large depth.

This TCR was recovered from a man aged 18 to 30 in good health. Material: naive CD8+ T cells sorted from blood.

Written as DNA, the CDR3 is TGTGCCAGCAGTTACGGGTTTGGGACCGGGGAGCTGTTTTTT. This codes for CASSYGFGTGELFF. The rearrangement uses TRBV6-5 and TRBJ2-2; D not certain. This CDR3 contains 14 residues. Germline CDR1 and CDR2: MNHEY and SVGAGI. With 2 bases removed from V and 5 bases from J, the gap between germline ends came to 9 bases.